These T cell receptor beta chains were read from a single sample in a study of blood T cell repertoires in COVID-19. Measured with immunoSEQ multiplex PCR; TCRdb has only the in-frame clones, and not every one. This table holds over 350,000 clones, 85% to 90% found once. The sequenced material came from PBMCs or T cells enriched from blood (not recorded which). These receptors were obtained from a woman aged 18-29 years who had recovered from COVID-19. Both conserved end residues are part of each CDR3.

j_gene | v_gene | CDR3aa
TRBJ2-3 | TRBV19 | CASSIPGKGTDTQYF
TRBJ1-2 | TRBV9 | CASNTGGNYGYTF
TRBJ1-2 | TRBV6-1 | CASSEGTGGFYGYTF
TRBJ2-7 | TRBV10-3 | CAISERLAYEQYF
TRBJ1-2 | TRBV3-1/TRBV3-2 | CASSQGPRSNYGYTF
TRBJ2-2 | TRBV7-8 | CASSATGGARTGELFF
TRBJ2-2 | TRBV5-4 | CASNPGGPGTGELFF
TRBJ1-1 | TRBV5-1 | CASTLAGANTEAFF
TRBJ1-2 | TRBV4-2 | CASSLTLLQGTNYGYTF
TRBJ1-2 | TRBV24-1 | CATSDFRGGGYTF
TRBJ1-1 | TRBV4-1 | CASSQDSVNTEAFF
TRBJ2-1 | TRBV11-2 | CASSFSTGGGEQFF
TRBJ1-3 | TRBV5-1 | CASSLAGLSGNTIYF
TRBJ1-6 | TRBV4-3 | CASSQEWGPGSPLHF
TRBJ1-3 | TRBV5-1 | CASSHGQGSLSSGNTIYF
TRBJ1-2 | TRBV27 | CASSPLGQGLGYTF
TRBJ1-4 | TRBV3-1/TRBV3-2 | CASSQAGVGNEKLFF
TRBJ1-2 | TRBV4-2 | CASSQGSTSRPWGYTF
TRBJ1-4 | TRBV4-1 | CASSLPTGDSPKLFF
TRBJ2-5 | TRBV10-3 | CAISDGGEETQYF
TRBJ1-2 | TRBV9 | CASSVEPGQYYGYTF
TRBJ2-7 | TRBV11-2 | CASSLGTGGPHEQYF
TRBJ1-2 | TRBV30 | CAWGPRQDNYGYTF
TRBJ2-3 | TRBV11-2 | CASSLYRVSDTQYF
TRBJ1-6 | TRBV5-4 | CASSLQQGLVDSPLHF
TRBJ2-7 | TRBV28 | CASSLLQGAQYF
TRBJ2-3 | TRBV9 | CASTPRAGGQGTDTQYF
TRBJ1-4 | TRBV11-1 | CASRRTTDEKLFF
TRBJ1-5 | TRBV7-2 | CASSLDRVQPQHF
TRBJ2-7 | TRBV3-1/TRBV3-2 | CASSQGTGRVYYEQYF
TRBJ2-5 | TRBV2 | CASSDVRGETQYF
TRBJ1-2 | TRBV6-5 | CASSYSPTGAGGYTF
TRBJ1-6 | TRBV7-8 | CASSGPGQGPSYNSPLHF
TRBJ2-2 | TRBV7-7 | CASSLTGKGRTGELFF